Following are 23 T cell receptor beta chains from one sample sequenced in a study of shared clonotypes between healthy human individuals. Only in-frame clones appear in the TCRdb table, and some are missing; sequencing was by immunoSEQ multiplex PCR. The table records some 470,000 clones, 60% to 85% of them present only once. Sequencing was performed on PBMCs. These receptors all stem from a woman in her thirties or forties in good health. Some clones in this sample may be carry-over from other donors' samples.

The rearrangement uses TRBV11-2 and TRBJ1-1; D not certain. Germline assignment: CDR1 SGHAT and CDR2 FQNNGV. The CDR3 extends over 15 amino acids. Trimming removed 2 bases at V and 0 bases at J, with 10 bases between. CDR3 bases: TGTGCCAGCAGCTTACCCAGGAAATTGAACACTGAAGCTTTCTTT. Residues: CASSLPRKLNTEAFF.

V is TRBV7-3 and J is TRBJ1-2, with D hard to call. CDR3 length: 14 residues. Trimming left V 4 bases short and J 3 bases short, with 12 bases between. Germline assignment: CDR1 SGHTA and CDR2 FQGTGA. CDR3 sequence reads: CASSSQVGDYGYTF. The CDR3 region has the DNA TGTGCCAGCAGCTCCCAGGTGGGAGACTATGGCTACACCTTC.

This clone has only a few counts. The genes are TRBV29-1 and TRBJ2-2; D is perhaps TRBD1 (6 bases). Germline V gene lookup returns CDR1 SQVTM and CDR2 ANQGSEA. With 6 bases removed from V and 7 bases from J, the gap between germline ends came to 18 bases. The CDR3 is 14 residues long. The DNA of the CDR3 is TGCAGCGTGTACGTACAGGGTCTCGTCGGGGAGCTGTTTTTT. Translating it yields CSVYVQGLVGELFF.

CDR3 DNA sequence: TGTGCCTGGAGCAAGGGACTAGCGGGACAGGGCGATGAGCAGTTCTTC. As protein: CAWSKGLAGQGDEQFF. The chain couples TRBV30 to TRBJ2-1; TRBD2 matches at 13 bases. V lost 3 bases, J lost 8 bases, and 10 bases stayed unmatched. CDR3 length: 16 residues. From germline, CDR1 is GTSNPN and CDR2 SVGIG (reference sequence).

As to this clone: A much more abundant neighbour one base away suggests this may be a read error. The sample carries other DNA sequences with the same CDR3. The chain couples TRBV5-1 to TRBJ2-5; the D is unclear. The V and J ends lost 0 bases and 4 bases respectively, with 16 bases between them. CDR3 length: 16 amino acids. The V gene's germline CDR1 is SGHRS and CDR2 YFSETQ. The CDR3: CASSLAFRGGIETQYF. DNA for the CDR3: TGCGCCAGCAGCTTGGCCTTCCGCGGCGGCATAGAGACCCAGTACTTC.

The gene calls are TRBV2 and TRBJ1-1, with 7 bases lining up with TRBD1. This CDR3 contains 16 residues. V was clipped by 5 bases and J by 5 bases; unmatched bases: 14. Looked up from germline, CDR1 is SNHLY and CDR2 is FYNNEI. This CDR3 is CASSTRQGRGGTEAFF. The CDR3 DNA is TGTGCCAGCAGTACAAGACAGGGACGAGGTGGGACTGAAGCTTTCTTT.

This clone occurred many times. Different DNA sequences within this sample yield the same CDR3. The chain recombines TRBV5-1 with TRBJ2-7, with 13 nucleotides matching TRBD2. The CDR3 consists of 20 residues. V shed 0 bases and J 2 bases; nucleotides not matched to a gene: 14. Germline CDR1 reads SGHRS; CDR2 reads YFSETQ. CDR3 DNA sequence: TGCGCCAGCAGCTTGGACTGGGGACTAGCGGGACTCACCCCCACCTACGAGCAGTACTTC. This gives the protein CASSLDWGLAGLTPTYEQYF.

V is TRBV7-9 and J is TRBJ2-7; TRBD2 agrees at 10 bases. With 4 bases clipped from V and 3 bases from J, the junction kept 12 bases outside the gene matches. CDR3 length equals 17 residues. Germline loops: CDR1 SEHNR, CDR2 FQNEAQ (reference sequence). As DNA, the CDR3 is TGTGCCAGCAGCTCCCCCCTTCTGACTAGCGGGCTCTACGAGCAGTACTTC. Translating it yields CASSSPLLTSGLYEQYF.

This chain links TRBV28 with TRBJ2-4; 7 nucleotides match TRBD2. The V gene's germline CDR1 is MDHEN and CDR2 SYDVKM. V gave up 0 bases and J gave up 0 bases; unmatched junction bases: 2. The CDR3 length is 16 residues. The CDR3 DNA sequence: TGTGCCAGCAGTTTATGGGGCGGGGGAGCCAAAAACATTCAGTACTTC. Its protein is CASSLWGGGAKNIQYF.

The CDR3 DNA reads TGTGCCAGCAGCTCCGAAGCGGCAGGGACCGGGGAGCTGTTTTTT. This gives the protein CASSSEAAGTGELFF. This sequence joins TRBV11-3 and TRBJ2-2; D tentatively reads TRBD1 or TRBD2 (5 bases each). V lost 4 bases and J 5 bases, leaving 14 bases between the germline ends. Per the germline V gene, CDR1 is SGHNT and CDR2 is YENEEA. The CDR3 is made up of 15 amino acids.

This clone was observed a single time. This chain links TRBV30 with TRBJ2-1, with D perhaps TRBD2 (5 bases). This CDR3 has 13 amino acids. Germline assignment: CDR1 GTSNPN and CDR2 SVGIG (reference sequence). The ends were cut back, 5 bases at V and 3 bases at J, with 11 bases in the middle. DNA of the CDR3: TGTGCCTGGTCCACCGGGAACTACAATGAGCAGTTCTTC. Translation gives CAWSTGNYNEQFF.

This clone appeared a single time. DNA for the CDR3: TGTGCCAGCAACGTTAGGTCAGGGGGCAATCAGCCCCAGCATTTT. Translation: CASNVRSGGNQPQHF. The genes are TRBV6-1 and TRBJ1-5; TRBD1 might be the D (6 bases). Deletions cut 7 bases from V and 2 bases from J, with 15 bases between. Looked up from germline, CDR1 is MNHNS and CDR2 is SASEGT. The CDR3 length is 15 residues.

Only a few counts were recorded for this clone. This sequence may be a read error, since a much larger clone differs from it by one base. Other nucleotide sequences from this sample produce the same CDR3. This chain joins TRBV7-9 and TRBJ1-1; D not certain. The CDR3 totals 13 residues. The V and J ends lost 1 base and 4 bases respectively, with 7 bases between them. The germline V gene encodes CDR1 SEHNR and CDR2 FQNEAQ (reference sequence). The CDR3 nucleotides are TGTGCCAGCAGCTTAGAAGGAGGCACTGAAGCTTTCTTT. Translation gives CASSLEGGTEAFF.

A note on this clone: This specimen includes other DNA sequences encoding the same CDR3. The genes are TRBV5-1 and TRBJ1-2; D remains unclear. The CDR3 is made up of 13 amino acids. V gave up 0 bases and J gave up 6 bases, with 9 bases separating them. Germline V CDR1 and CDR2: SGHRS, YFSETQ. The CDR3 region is CASSLALGDGYTF. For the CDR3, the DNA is TGCGCCAGCAGCTTGGCCCTAGGTGATGGCTACACCTTC.

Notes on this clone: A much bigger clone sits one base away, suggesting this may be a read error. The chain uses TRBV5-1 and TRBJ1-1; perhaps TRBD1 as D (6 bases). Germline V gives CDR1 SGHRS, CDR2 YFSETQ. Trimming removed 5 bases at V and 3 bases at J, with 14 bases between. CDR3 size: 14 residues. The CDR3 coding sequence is TGCGCCAGCAGACAAATGCCAGGGGACACTGAAGCTTTCTTT. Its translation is CASRQMPGDTEAFF.

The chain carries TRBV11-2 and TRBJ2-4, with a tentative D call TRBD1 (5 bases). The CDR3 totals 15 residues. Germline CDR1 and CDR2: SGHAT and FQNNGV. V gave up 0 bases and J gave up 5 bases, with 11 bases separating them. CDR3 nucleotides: TGTGCCAGCAGCTTAGACAGGGTGTTCCAAAACATTCAGTACTTC. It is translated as CASSLDRVFQNIQYF.

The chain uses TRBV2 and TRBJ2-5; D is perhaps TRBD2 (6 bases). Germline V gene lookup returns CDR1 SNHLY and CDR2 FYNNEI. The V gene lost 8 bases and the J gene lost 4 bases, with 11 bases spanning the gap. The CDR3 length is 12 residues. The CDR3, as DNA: TGTGCCAGCCGCGGGGTACGAGAGACCCAGTACTTC. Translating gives CASRGVRETQYF.

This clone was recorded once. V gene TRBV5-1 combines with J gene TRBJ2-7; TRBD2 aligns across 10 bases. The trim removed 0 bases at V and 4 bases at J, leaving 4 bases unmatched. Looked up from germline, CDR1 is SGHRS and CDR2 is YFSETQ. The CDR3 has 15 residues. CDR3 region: CASSLASGRSYEQYF. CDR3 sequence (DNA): TGCGCCAGCAGCTTGGCTAGCGGGAGATCGTACGAGCAGTACTTC.

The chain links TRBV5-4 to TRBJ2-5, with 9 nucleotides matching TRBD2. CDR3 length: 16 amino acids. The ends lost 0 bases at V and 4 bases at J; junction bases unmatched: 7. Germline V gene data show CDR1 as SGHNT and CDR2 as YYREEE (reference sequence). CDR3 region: CASSLGLSGSGETQYF. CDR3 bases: TGTGCCAGCAGCTTGGGCCTTAGCGGGAGCGGAGAGACCCAGTACTTC.

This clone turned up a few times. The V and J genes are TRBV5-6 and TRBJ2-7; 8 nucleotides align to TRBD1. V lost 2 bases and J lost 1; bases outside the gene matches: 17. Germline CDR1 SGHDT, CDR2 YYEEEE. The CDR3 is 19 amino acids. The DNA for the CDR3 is TGTGCCAGCAGCTTAGCGGTGAGAACAGGGGGACTGGGGTCCTACGAGCAGTACTTC. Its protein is CASSLAVRTGGLGSYEQYF.

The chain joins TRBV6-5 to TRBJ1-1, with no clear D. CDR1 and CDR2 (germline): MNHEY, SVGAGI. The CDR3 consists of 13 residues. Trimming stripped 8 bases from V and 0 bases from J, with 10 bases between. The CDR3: CASRFNLNTEAFF. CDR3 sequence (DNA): TGTGCCAGCCGGTTTAACTTGAACACTGAAGCTTTCTTT.

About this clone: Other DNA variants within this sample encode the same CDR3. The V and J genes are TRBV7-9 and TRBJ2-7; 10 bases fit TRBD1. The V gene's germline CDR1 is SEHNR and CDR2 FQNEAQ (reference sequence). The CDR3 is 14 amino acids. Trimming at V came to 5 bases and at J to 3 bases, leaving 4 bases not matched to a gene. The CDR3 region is CASSPRTGGYEQYF. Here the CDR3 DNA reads TGTGCCAGCAGCCCTCGGACAGGGGGCTACGAGCAGTACTTC.

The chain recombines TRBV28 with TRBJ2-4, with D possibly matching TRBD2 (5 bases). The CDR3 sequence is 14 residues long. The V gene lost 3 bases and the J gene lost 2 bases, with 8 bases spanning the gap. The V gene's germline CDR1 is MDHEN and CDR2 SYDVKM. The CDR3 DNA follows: TGTGCCAGCAGTTTCGCCGGGACCAAAAACATTCAGTACTTC. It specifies CASSFAGTKNIQYF.